The T cell receptor (beta chain) under discussion was sequenced for a study of T cells in Graves' hyperthyroidism and ophthalmopathy. Researchers barred patients who had uncontrolled infection, other autoimmune disease, pregnancy or lactation. Study conclusions and caveats: From stable hyperthyroidism, ophthalmopathy was set apart by a 13 V-J model. Progression to ophthalmopathy was predicted a median of roughly 6.8 months early.

V dropped 4 bases and J dropped 0 bases, with 10 bases sitting between them. The length of the CDR3 is 14 residues. CDR1 is LNHDA, CDR2 SQIVND, per germline (reference sequence). Concerning this clonotype itself: Its antigen remains unidentified.

From RNA transcripts, TCR beta CDR3 regions were amplified. Initially, a first-round RT-PCR of the TCR CDR3 employed the HTBI primer set. MiXCR was run by TCRdb on the multiplex PCR reads, yielding one entry per CDR3 protein. Here the sample spans around 200,000 distinct CDR3 sequences, around 17% being singletons. This receptor was taken from a man in his forties or fifties with Graves' hyperthyroidism. V and J are TRBV19 and TRBJ2-7, with D perhaps TRBD2 (6 bases). Input material: blood. As DNA, the CDR3 is TGTGCCAGTAGTAGGAGGGATCCCTCCTACGAGCAGTACTTC. It codes for CASSRRDPSYEQYF.